The 11 T cell receptor beta chains below come from one sample, sequenced in a study of cytomegalovirus exposure and HLA in healthy donors. The PCR made use of 60 Vbeta and 13 Jbeta primers. The protocol was immunoSEQ multiplex PCR, while the TCRdb copy is restricted to in-frame clones and leaves out a portion. The table lists some 150,000 clones, roughly 80% of them singletons, with around 6.6% in the top ten. Sample: PBMCs. The receptor source for this set is a woman in her 50s in good health and CMV-seropositive.

CDR3 residues: CASRTSGADTQYF. CDR3 DNA sequence: TGTGCCAGTCGGACTAGCGGGGCAGATACGCAGTATTTT. The V call is TRBV19, the J call TRBJ2-3; 12 nucleotides match TRBD2. This CDR3 contains 13 residues. Germline-derived CDR1 and CDR2 are LNHDA and SQIVND (reference sequence). Trimming cost V 8 bases and J 4 bases; bases outside gene matches: 1. Full variable domain (remainder filled in from reference TRBV19 and TRBJ2-3): DGGITQSPKYLFRKEGQNVTLSCEQNLNHDAMYWYRQDPGQGLRLIYYSQIVNDFQKGDIAEGYSVSREKKESFPLTVTSAQKNPTAFYLCASRTSGADTQYFGPGTRLTVL.

The chain joins TRBV25-1 to TRBJ2-5, with D possibly TRBD1 on 6 matching bases. This CDR3 region has 16 residues. Germline V lookup: CDR1 MGHDK, CDR2 SYGVNS. The V end lost 3 bases, the J end lost 5 bases, and 19 bases lay between the germline ends. Written as DNA, the CDR3 is TGTGCCAGCAGTGACCCCGGTGGGGGCCGGCAGGAGACCCAGTACTTC. Its protein is CASSDPGGGRQETQYF.

This clone was observed a few times. This sequence joins TRBV6-6 and TRBJ1-3, with 8 bases fitting TRBD1. The trim removed 8 bases at V and 0 bases at J, leaving 9 bases unmatched. The CDR3 has 16 residues. The V gene's germline CDR1 is MNHNY and CDR2 SVGAGI (reference sequence). The CDR3 DNA is TGTGCCAGCGGAGGATTCGGACAGGGCTCTGGAAACACCATATATTTT. This sequence encodes CASGGFGQGSGNTIYF.

The CDR3 DNA sequence: TGTGCCATCAGTGGAGGAGAGAGCGTTGCAAACACTGAAGCTTTCTTT. Protein: CAISGGESVANTEAFF. The chain uses TRBV10-3 and TRBJ1-1; D remains ambiguous. Germline V CDR1 and CDR2: ENHRY, SYGVKD. The CDR3 extends over 16 amino acids. Trimming took off 4 bases at V and 2 bases at J, with 17 bases between the two ends.

This clone has only a few counts. V is TRBV28 and J is TRBJ1-4; 8 positions match TRBD1. The CDR3 spans 15 residues. The germline gives CDR1 MDHEN, CDR2 SYDVKM. With V trimmed by 4 bases and J by 7 bases, 8 bases remained unmatched. Written as DNA, the CDR3 is TGTGCCAGCAGTTCCACAGGGGGGATAATTGAAAAACTGTTTTTT. This sequence encodes CASSSTGGIIEKLFF.

CDR3 coding DNA: TGTGCCACCAATGTAGGGGGCTCCTACAATGAGCAGTTCTTC. Amino acids: CATNVGGSYNEQFF. The genes are TRBV27 and TRBJ2-1; weak D call: TRBD1 (6 bases). The CDR3 runs to 14 residues. V dropped 10 bases and J dropped 0 bases, with 13 bases sitting between them. Germline V CDR1 and CDR2: MNHEY, SMNVEV (reference sequence).

In its sample, this clone was seen a few times. The CDR3 protein is CASRPDRVKGYTF. CDR3 sequence (DNA): TGTGCCAGCAGACCAGACAGGGTGAAGGGCTACACCTTC. The chain recombines TRBV28 with TRBJ1-2; 7 bases agree with TRBD1. After removal of 6 bases from V and 8 bases from J, the junction contained 9 bases not matched to a gene. The CDR3 length is 13 residues. CDR1 and CDR2 (germline): MDHEN, SYDVKM.

The V call is TRBV2, the J call TRBJ2-4; 8 positions agree with TRBD2. The CDR3 has 14 residues. Unmatched junction bases numbered 6, after V lost 1 base and J lost 10 bases. CDR1 is SNHLY, CDR2 FYNNEI, per germline. DNA for the CDR3: TGTGCCAGCAGTGAAGATGGCGGGGGGTCTATTCAGTACTTC. This gives the protein CASSEDGGGSIQYF.

V gene TRBV7-9 combines with J gene TRBJ1-3; 11 bases align to TRBD1. After removal of 5 bases from V and 2 bases from J, the junction contained 2 bases not matched to a gene. Germline V gives CDR1 SEHNR, CDR2 FQNEAQ (reference sequence). CDR3 length: 15 residues. The CDR3 sequence is CASSAGQGAGNTIYF. CDR3 coding DNA: TGTGCCAGCAGCGCGGGACAGGGGGCTGGAAACACCATATATTTT.

The rearrangement uses TRBV19 and TRBJ2-3, with 9 bases aligning to TRBD1. V gave up 4 bases and J gave up 1 base; unmatched junction bases: 0. Germline V gene data show CDR1 as LNHDA and CDR2 as SQIVND (reference sequence). The CDR3 is 14 residues long. The CDR3 loop reads CASSRQGGTDTQYF. DNA for the CDR3: TGTGCCAGTAGTAGACAGGGGGGCACAGATACGCAGTATTTT.

This clone occurred once. V usage is TRBV9 and J usage is TRBJ2-3; TRBD2 matches at 10 bases. The germline CDR1 and CDR2 sequences are SGDLS and YYNGEE. This CDR3 comprises 17 residues. The V gene end was trimmed by 0 bases and the J gene end by 5 bases; junction bases not matched to a gene: 9. The CDR3 sequence: CASSVAWSGGAGDTQYF. DNA for the CDR3: TGTGCCAGCAGCGTAGCTTGGAGCGGGGGGGCCGGAGATACGCAGTATTTT. Looking up the rest from reference TRBV9 and TRBJ2-3 gives the full variable domain: DSGVTQTPKHLITATGQRVTLRCSPRSGDLSVYWYQQSLDQGLQFLIQYYNGEERAKGNILERFSAQQFPDLHSELNLSSLELGDSALYFCASSVAWSGGAGDTQYFGPGTRLTVL.